This entry describes one TCR beta chain. What it binds is not known. These data come from a study of T cells after yellow fever vaccination. Whole-study results and caveats: There was a small share of clonotypes that showed up in both the CD4 and CD8 compartments. Abundant clonotypes from the bulk population could contaminate FACS-sorted repertoires. When the response was secondary, it was weaker but reached its peak faster, day 5 versus 15.

Universal primer sites and UMIs were introduced during 5'RACE template-switching synthesis of TCR cDNA. TCRdb redid the calling of the 5' RACE reads with MiXCR, one entry per CDR3 protein. The sample lists some 600,000 distinct CDR3 sequences; 9% to 15% were seen once. CDR3 length: 15 amino acids. V was trimmed by 0 bases and J by 0 bases, leaving 8 bases between them. Germline-derived CDR1 and CDR2 are LGHNA and YNFKEQ. This rearrangement joins TRBV4-2 to TRBJ1-2; D unclear. This TCR was recovered from a young man who received the YFV17D yellow fever vaccine. The sequencing here drew on PBMCs, taken on the day of the yellow fever booster vaccination. The CDR3: CASSQDGTSNYGYTF. CDR3 DNA sequence: TGTGCCAGCAGCCAAGACGGCACCTCTAACTATGGCTACACCTTC.